Listed below are T cell receptor beta chains from one sample, sequenced in a study of CD8 T cells in Susac syndrome. TCRdb reprocessed the immunoSEQ multiplex PCR reads via MiXCR and lists one record per CDR3 protein. This table has around 50,000 distinct CDR3 sequences, 80% to 95% appearing once. Sample: CD8+ T cells from PBMCs. These receptors were obtained from a human donor in good health. CDR3s include the opening cysteine and the closing phenylalanine or tryptophan. D genes are given only for firm matches. Expanded clones are given a class, and other clones once, few, many or no size at all.

.	.	TRBJ1-1	TRBV19	CASSIRDTNTEAFF	TGTGCCAGTAGTATACGGGACACGAACACTGAAGCTTTCTTT
.	TRBD1	TRBJ2-3	TRBV12-3/TRBV12-4	CASRGGQSTDTQYF	TGTGCCAGCAGAGGGGGACAGTCCACAGATACGCAGTATTTT
few	.	TRBJ2-3	TRBV29-1	CSVLGDHTQYF	TGCAGCGTTTTAGGCGACCATACGCAGTATTTT
once	TRBD1	TRBJ2-7	TRBV27	CASPALGQGECYEQYF	TGTGCCAGCCCCGCCCTCGGGCAGGGGGAGTGCTACGAGCAGTACTTC
.	.	TRBJ2-7	TRBV14	CASSQDVGGTREYF	TGTGCCAGCAGCCAAGATGTAGGCGGGACACGGGAGTACTTC
.	TRBD2	TRBJ2-1	TRBV6-2/TRBV6-3	CASSLLGTSGPYNEQFF	TGTGCCAGCAGCCTCTTGGGGACTAGCGGGCCTTACAATGAGCAGTTCTTC
.	.	TRBJ2-1	TRBV19	CASSIYGGSSYNEQFF	TGTGCCAGTAGTATTTATGGCGGTAGCTCCTACAATGAGCAGTTCTTC
.	.	TRBJ2-3	TRBV10-1	CASSDAGEADTQYF	TGCGCCAGCAGTGATGCAGGGGAAGCAGATACGCAGTATTTT
.	.	TRBJ1-1	TRBV5-1	CASSLRGWNTEAFF	TGCGCCAGCAGCTTGAGGGGTTGGAACACTGAAGCTTTCTTT
.	.	TRBJ2-7	TRBV20-1	CSSRPRTGYEQYF	TGCAGTTCCCGACCAAGAACGGGATACGAGCAGTACTTC
.	TRBD2	TRBJ2-1	TRBV24-1	CATSDRTSGRRNEQFF	TGTGCCACCAGTGATCGGACTAGCGGGAGGAGAAATGAGCAGTTCTTC
once	.	TRBJ2-3	TRBV12-3/TRBV12-4	CASRKQGPTDTQYF	TGTGCCAGCAGGAAACAGGGTCCCACAGATACGCAGTATTTT
.	.	TRBJ2-3	TRBV27	CASSPIGLPASTDTQYF	TGTGCCAGCAGTCCGATAGGACTGCCAGCTAGCACAGATACGCAGTATTTT
.	TRBD1	TRBJ1-2	TRBV7-9	CASSLGTGLLWGYTF	TGTGCCAGCAGCCTCGGGACAGGGTTATTGTGGGGCTACACCTTC
once	TRBD2	TRBJ2-1	TRBV7-9	CASSLVGTINEQFF	TGTGCCAGCAGCTTAGTAGGGACTATCAATGAGCAGTTCTTC
.	.	TRBJ1-1	TRBV15	CATSPRKNTEAFF	TGTGCCACCTCTCCGAGGAAGAACACTGAAGCTTTCTTT
.	.	TRBJ1-1	TRBV7-9	CASSLYGTPRSEAFF	TGTGCCAGCAGCTTATATGGCACCCCACGCTCTGAAGCTTTCTTT
.	TRBD2	TRBJ2-1	TRBV29-1	CSVSLRLAGGLGGNEQFF	TGCAGCGTCTCTCTTCGACTAGCGGGAGGCTTAGGCGGCAATGAGCAGTTCTTC
.	TRBD2	TRBJ2-3	TRBV5-1	CASSLEAGATDTQYF	TGCGCCAGCAGCTTGGAAGCGGGAGCCACAGATACGCAGTATTTT
.	.	TRBJ1-5	TRBV6-2/TRBV6-3	CASSTGGQPQHF	TGTGCCAGCAGTACGGGGGGGCAGCCCCAGCATTTT
.	.	TRBJ2-2	TRBV7-9	CASSLAGGAGELFF	TGTGCCAGCAGCTTAGCCGGGGGCGCCGGGGAGCTGTTTTTT
.	.	TRBJ2-1	TRBV11-2	CASSLDPGEPNEQFF	TGTGCCAGCAGCTTAGATCCAGGCGAACCCAATGAGCAGTTCTTC
.	.	TRBJ2-6	TRBV6-1	CASTTPRGTNSGANVLTF	TGTGCCAGCACCACGCCGAGGGGGACCAACTCTGGGGCCAACGTCCTGACTTTC
.	TRBD2	TRBJ2-7	TRBV6-6	CASSYASGRGYEQYF	TGTGCCAGCAGTTACGCTAGCGGGAGAGGGTACGAGCAGTACTTC
.	TRBD2	TRBJ2-3	TRBV4-1	CASSVTSVNTDTQYF	TGCGCCAGCAGCGTGACTAGCGTGAACACAGATACGCAGTATTTT
.	TRBD1	TRBJ1-6	TRBV2	CASSRDSRNSPLHF	TGTGCCAGCAGTCGGGACAGTCGGAATTCACCCCTCCACTTT
.	.	TRBJ2-7	TRBV14	CASSPLVEVPSYEQYF	TGTGCCAGCAGCCCCCTCGTGGAGGTTCCCTCCTACGAGCAGTACTTC
.	.	TRBJ2-7	TRBV20-1	CSARVYDSYEQYF	TGCAGTGCTAGAGTTTACGACTCCTACGAGCAGTACTTC
.	.	TRBJ2-1	TRBV6-1	CASSEEGRAPYNEQFF	TGTGCCAGCAGTGAAGAAGGCAGGGCGCCCTACAATGAGCAGTTCTTC
.	.	TRBJ1-1	TRBV7-9	CASSLGRSPLTEAFF	TGTGCCAGCAGCTTAGGAAGGTCCCCTTTGACTGAAGCTTTCTTT
once	.	TRBJ1-1	TRBV7-9	CASSLRLEGPEAFF	TGTGCCAGCAGCTTAAGATTGGAAGGACCTGAAGCTTTCTTT
.	.	TRBJ2-2	TRBV24-1	CATSDYSPGGELFF	TGTGCCACCAGTGATTACTCCCCCGGCGGGGAGCTGTTTTTT
.	.	TRBJ1-2	TRBV7-9	CASTLVAGLKGGYTF	TGTGCCAGCACCCTAGTGGCGGGGCTTAAAGGGGGCTACACCTTC
.	TRBD1	TRBJ2-1	TRBV7-2	CASSFGQGAYEQFF	TGTGCCAGCAGCTTCGGACAGGGGGCCTATGAGCAGTTCTTC
.	.	TRBJ2-2	TRBV6-2/TRBV6-3	CASSPGQTGELFF	TGTGCCAGCAGCCCAGGACAGACCGGGGAGCTGTTTTTT
.	.	TRBJ2-3	TRBV27	CASSLTRTDTQYF	TGTGCCAGCAGTTTAACACGCACAGATACGCAGTATTTT
.	.	TRBJ2-1	TRBV27	CASMKPAASSYNEQFF	TGTGCCAGCATGAAACCTGCGGCTAGCTCCTACAATGAGCAGTTCTTC
.	.	TRBJ2-4	TRBV4-1	CASSQVGVDIQYF	TGCGCCAGCAGCCAAGTAGGGGTGGACATTCAGTACTTC
.	.	TRBJ2-1	TRBV7-9	CASSLDTGFYNEQFF	TGTGCCAGCAGCTTAGATACAGGGTTTTACAATGAGCAGTTCTTC
.	TRBD1	TRBJ1-2	TRBV7-8	CASSLAGTDYYGYTF	TGTGCCAGCAGCTTGGCCGGGACAGACTATTATGGCTACACCTTC
.	TRBD2	TRBJ2-1	TRBV20-1	CSASPLTSGTRNEQFF	TGCAGTGCTAGTCCTTTGACTAGCGGGACGAGAAATGAGCAGTTCTTC
.	.	TRBJ2-7	TRBV7-2	CASSLGAGRSYEQYF	TGTGCCAGCAGCTTAGGGGCGGGTCGCTCCTACGAGCAGTACTTC
.	TRBD1	TRBJ2-7	TRBV29-1	CSVDRGTGGTYEQYF	TGCAGCGTTGACCGTGGGACAGGGGGGACCTACGAGCAGTACTTC
.	.	TRBJ1-1	TRBV9	CASSVGTNTEAFF	TGTGCCAGCAGCGTAGGAACGAACACTGAAGCTTTCTTT
few	TRBD1	TRBJ1-2	TRBV2	CASRDRPNYGYTF	TGTGCCAGCCGGGACAGGCCTAACTATGGCTACACCTTC
.	.	TRBJ2-2	TRBV7-8	CASSAFRRVNTGELFF	TGTGCCAGCAGCGCTTTCAGGAGGGTGAACACCGGGGAGCTGTTTTTT
.	.	TRBJ2-1	TRBV29-1	CSVEEWEQFF	TGCAGCGTTGAAGAGTGGGAGCAGTTCTTC
.	TRBD1	TRBJ1-2	TRBV5-4	CASTPFSRDSFYGYTF	TGTGCCAGCACCCCCTTTAGCCGGGACAGTTTCTATGGCTACACCTTC
.	TRBD2	TRBJ2-1	TRBV7-9	CASSLFLGLADSYNEQFF	TGTGCCAGCAGCTTATTTCTCGGCCTAGCGGACTCCTACAATGAGCAGTTCTTC
.	.	TRBJ2-3	TRBV4-1	CASSQLDWSTQDTQYF	TGCGCCAGCAGCCAATTGGACTGGTCCACTCAAGATACGCAGTATTTT
.	.	TRBJ2-3	TRBV5-1	CASSLVTDSTDTQYF	TGCGCCAGCAGCTTGGTAACAGATAGCACAGATACGCAGTATTTT
once	TRBD2	TRBJ2-1	TRBV30	CAWSVFGGRYHNEQFF	TGTGCCTGGAGTGTATTCGGCGGGAGGTACCACAATGAGCAGTTCTTC
.	.	TRBJ2-1	TRBV7-7	CASSLAASSYNEQFF	TGTGCTAGCAGCTTGGCCGCGAGCTCCTACAATGAGCAGTTCTTC
.	.	TRBJ2-7	TRBV3-1	CASSHADRRGYEQYF	TGTGCCAGCAGCCATGCGGACAGGAGGGGCTACGAGCAGTACTTC
.	.	TRBJ2-7	TRBV12-3/TRBV12-4	CASSWSGQGLLVQEQYF	TGTGCCAGCAGTTGGAGTGGGCAGGGCCTACTCGTACAGGAGCAGTACTTC
.	TRBD2	TRBJ2-1	TRBV4-1	CASSRTSGRASNEQFF	TGCGCCAGCAGCCGTACTAGCGGGAGGGCCTCCAATGAGCAGTTCTTC
.	.	TRBJ1-1	TRBV7-6	CASSPPRGDFVNTEAFF	TGTGCCAGCAGCCCTCCCCGGGGGGACTTCGTGAACACTGAAGCTTTCTTT
.	.	TRBJ2-5	TRBV7-9	CASSLRSETQYF	TGTGCCAGCAGCCTAAGATCAGAGACCCAGTACTTC
.	.	TRBJ2-7	TRBV19	CASSPRGTYEQYF	TGTGCCAGTAGTCCCCGGGGGACCTACGAGCAGTACTTC
.	TRBD1	TRBJ2-1	TRBV7-9	CASSFTVGQGLNEQFF	TGTGCCAGCAGCTTTACAGTGGGACAGGGGTTAAATGAGCAGTTCTTC